Shown below are 26 T cell receptor beta chains from a single sample sequenced in a study of T-cell reconstitution after alpha-beta-depleted transplantation in children. During its preparation, the TCRbeta library received unique molecular identifiers. TCRdb independently ran MiXCR on the PCR reads; one entry per CDR3 protein. The data hold about 870,000 distinct CDR3 sequences, with approximately 15% observed a single time. Sequencing was performed on PBMCs, mostly from graft donor cells, taken 360 days after TCRalphabeta/CD19-depleted stem cell transplant. The receptors shown here come from a male patient younger than 18 who had a stem cell transplant for acute lymphoblastic leukemia, so the T cells may come from the graft donor.

This clonotype appeared a few times. The chain employs TRBV5-1 and TRBJ2-1; D is unclear. This CDR3 comprises 14 residues. Per the germline V gene, CDR1 is SGHRS and CDR2 is YFSETQ. Trimming removed 2 bases at V and 2 bases at J, with 8 bases between. The CDR3 bases are TGCGCCAGCAGCTTCCACGGTCCCTACAATGAGCAGTTCTTC. Translating it yields CASSFHGPYNEQFF.

The rearrangement joins TRBV11-1 to TRBJ2-1; 7 positions match TRBD1. The CDR3 is 19 residues long. Trimming at V came to 3 bases and at J to 0 bases, leaving 14 bases not matched to a gene. Germline lookup yields CDR1 SGHAT and CDR2 FQDESV (reference sequence). The CDR3: CASSFRQGPEKSSYNEQFF. In DNA form, the CDR3 reads TGTGCCAGCAGCTTCCGACAGGGTCCCGAGAAGAGCTCCTACAATGAGCAGTTCTTC.

The chain uses TRBV29-1 and TRBJ2-3, with 14 nucleotides matching TRBD2. This CDR3 has 17 amino acids. The V gene's germline CDR1 is SQVTM and CDR2 ANQGSEA. V lost 6 bases to trimming and J lost 1 base; unmatched junction nucleotides: 9. CDR3 loop: CSVPGTSGSRGTDTQYF. CDR3 DNA sequence: TGCAGCGTACCCGGGACTAGCGGGAGTAGGGGCACAGATACGCAGTATTTT.

The genes are TRBV11-2 and TRBJ1-1, with unresolved D. The CDR3 runs to 11 residues. The germline V and J ends were trimmed by 7 bases and 8 bases, with 11 bases remaining between them. Per the germline V gene, CDR1 is SGHAT and CDR2 is FQNNGV. The CDR3 spells CASTPGAEAFF. The CDR3 bases are TGTGCCAGCACCCCGGGTGCCGAAGCTTTCTTT.

The sample holds many counts of this clonotype. The chain employs TRBV24-1 and TRBJ2-1; 12 bases are shared with TRBD2. After removal of 2 bases from V and 7 bases from J, the junction contained 8 bases not matched to a gene. This CDR3 is 17 amino acids long. CDR1 KGHDR and CDR2 SFDVKD come from the germline V gene. For the CDR3, the DNA is TGTGCCACCAGTGATTACGGACTAGCGGGATATAAAAATGAGCAGTTCTTC. It yields the protein CATSDYGLAGYKNEQFF.

This clonotype was seen only a few times. This chain uses TRBV28 with TRBJ1-1; D unresolved. The CDR3 contains 14 residues. CDR1 is MDHEN and CDR2 is SYDVKM in the germline V gene. V was pared by 7 bases and J by 1 base, with 13 bases between. Written as DNA, the CDR3 is TGTGCCAGCAAGGGCGTATGGTCGAACACTGAAGCTTTCTTT. Its translation is CASKGVWSNTEAFF.

In regard to this clonotype: This sequence may be a read error, since a much larger clone differs from it by one base. This chain connects TRBV12-3 or TRBV12-4 to TRBJ2-5; the D call may be TRBD1 or TRBD2 (5 bases each). The CDR3 sequence is 15 residues long. Trimming pared 3 bases from V and 4 bases from J, leaving 15 bases between. The CDR3 region is CASSLAYGTIETQYF. CDR3 sequence (DNA): TGTGCCAGCAGTTTGGCGTACGGGACGATAGAGACCCAGTACTTC.

This clonotype was recorded at least ten times. V is TRBV10-1 and J is TRBJ1-1, with D possibly matching TRBD1 (5 bases). Per the germline V gene, CDR1 is WNHNN and CDR2 is SYGVQD (reference sequence). The CDR3 is 15 amino acids. Trimming left V 2 bases short and J 0 bases short, with 10 bases between. DNA of the CDR3: TGCGCCAGCAGTGAGAGCAGGGCCATGAACACTGAAGCTTTCTTT. Protein sequence: CASSESRAMNTEAFF.

This clonotype turned up a few times. V gene TRBV5-5 combines with J gene TRBJ2-5; 7 bases map to TRBD1. This CDR3 is 17 amino acids long. CDR1 is SGHKS and CDR2 is YYEKEE in the germline V gene (reference sequence). Trimming took 4 bases from V and 4 from J; bases not matched to a gene: 16. The CDR3 loop reads CASSAHLTTGVVETQYF. The CDR3 region has the DNA TGTGCCAGCAGCGCCCACTTAACAACAGGGGTGGTAGAGACCCAGTACTTC.

The chain is built from TRBV15 and TRBJ2-2; 9 bases align to TRBD2. CDR3 size: 15 residues. Losses at the gene ends were 5 bases for V and 6 bases for J; bases not matched to a gene: 7. Germline CDR1 reads LNHNV; CDR2 reads YYDKDF (reference sequence). The CDR3, as DNA: TGTGCCACCAGCGGTAGACTAGCGGTATCCGGGGAGCTGTTTTTT. Protein: CATSGRLAVSGELFF.

This clonotype has just a few counts. The chain links TRBV4-1 to TRBJ2-3; 7 bases are a match to TRBD2. The V segment lost 4 bases and the J segment 2 bases; nucleotides outside the gene matches: 12. The CDR3 spans 17 residues. Germline V gives CDR1 MGHRA, CDR2 YSYEKL. CDR3 in DNA: TGCGCCAGCAGCCCCAGAGCGGGAACACGCCTCACAGATACGCAGTATTTT. This gives the protein CASSPRAGTRLTDTQYF.

The sample holds many counts of this clonotype. This chain links TRBV5-1 with TRBJ2-1; 7 positions agree with TRBD2. Germline-derived CDR1 and CDR2 are SGHRS and YFSETQ. V lost 4 bases to trimming and J lost 4 bases; unmatched junction nucleotides: 5. The CDR3 covers 14 residues. DNA of the CDR3: TGCGCCAGCAGCCCCAGCGGGATGTACAATGAGCAGTTCTTC. Its translation is CASSPSGMYNEQFF. The full variable domain, rest sourced from reference TRBV5-1 and TRBJ2-1, is KAGVTQTPRYLIKTRGQQVTLSCSPISGHRSVSWYQQTPGQGLQFLFEYFSETQRNKGNFPGRFSGRQFSNSRSEMNVSTLELGDSALYLCASSPSGMYNEQFFGPGTRLTVL.

This clonotype has only a few counts. The chain recombines TRBV19 with TRBJ2-6; tentative D call: TRBD1 (5 bases). Trimming removed 1 base at V and 0 bases at J, with 10 bases between. Germline V CDR1 and CDR2: LNHDA, SQIVND (reference sequence). The CDR3 spans 17 residues. CDR3 sequence: CASSIAPRASGANVLTF. In DNA, the CDR3 is TGTGCCAGTAGTATAGCCCCCAGGGCCTCTGGGGCCAACGTCCTGACTTTC.

This clonotype was counted only a few times. CDR3 sequence reads: CASNGLAGVKFF. CDR3 coding DNA: TGTGCCAGCAATGGACTAGCGGGAGTTAAGTTCTTC. The genes are TRBV12-3 or TRBV12-4 and TRBJ2-1, with TRBD2 matching over 13 bases. The CDR3 runs to 12 residues. Trimming at V came to 7 bases and at J to 14 bases, leaving 5 bases not matched to a gene.

About this clonotype itself: This clone may be a read error of a much larger clone one base away. This chain joins TRBV12-3 or TRBV12-4 and TRBJ2-3; D remains ambiguous. This CDR3 spans 14 amino acids. The CDR3 loop is CAGRRLARWDTQYF. CDR3 bases: TGTGCCGGCAGGCGGTTAGCCCGGTGGGATACGCAGTATTTT.

The chain links TRBV7-3 to TRBJ2-3; TRBD1 aligns across 8 bases. The CDR3 sequence is 16 residues long. V lost 2 bases to trimming and J lost 4 bases; unmatched junction nucleotides: 8. Per the germline V gene, CDR1 is SGHTA and CDR2 is FQGTGA. The CDR3 DNA reads as TGTGCCAGCAGCTTAGTCAGGGGGCCCTCGGCAGATACGCAGTATTTT. This encodes CASSLVRGPSADTQYF.

J is TRBJ2-2 and V is TRBV18; a possible D gene is TRBD1 (6 bases). Trimming shortened V by 1 base and J by 0 bases, and 12 bases separated the two germline ends. Germline V lookup: CDR1 KGHSH, CDR2 LQKENI. This CDR3 is 17 amino acids long. CDR3 protein: CASSPRPGQTNTGELFF. Written as DNA, the CDR3 is TGTGCCAGCTCACCACGGCCAGGACAGACGAACACCGGGGAGCTGTTTTTT.

The rearrangement uses TRBV4-2 and TRBJ2-1; TRBD2 aligns across 12 bases. The V gene end was trimmed by 4 bases and the J gene end by 8 bases; junction bases not matched to a gene: 15. Germline loops: CDR1 LGHNA, CDR2 YNFKEQ. The CDR3 runs to 18 residues. The CDR3 here is CASSRQRLTSGSADEQFF. Written as DNA, the CDR3 is TGTGCCAGCAGCCGACAAAGGCTGACTAGCGGGAGTGCTGATGAGCAGTTCTTC.

V and J are TRBV29-1 and TRBJ1-1, with TRBD1 matching 9 bases. The CDR3 is 14 amino acids. CDR1 SQVTM and CDR2 ANQGSEA come from the germline V gene. The V and J ends lost 4 bases and 4 bases, in that order; junction bases with no gene match: 7. CDR3 loop: CSVVVQGAGTEAFF. The CDR3 DNA reads as TGCAGCGTTGTTGTACAGGGGGCCGGCACTGAAGCTTTCTTT.

The chain links TRBV18 to TRBJ2-7; 7 bases map to TRBD1. Per the germline V gene, CDR1 is KGHSH and CDR2 is LQKENI. Trimming at V came to 3 bases and at J to 4 bases, leaving 15 bases not matched to a gene. This CDR3 region has 17 residues. This chain's CDR3 is CASSPSGSGTAVYEQYF. CDR3 nucleotides: TGTGCCAGCTCACCCTCGGGGTCCGGGACAGCAGTTTACGAGCAGTACTTC.

This clonotype has more than one count but fewer than ten. The gene calls are TRBV10-3 and TRBJ2-7, with 13 bases aligning to TRBD2. The length of the CDR3 is 16 residues. V shed 4 bases, J shed 2 bases, and the junction held 5 bases outside the gene matches. CDR1 is ENHRY, CDR2 SYGVKD, per germline. The chain's CDR3 is CAISGGLAGDPYEQYF. Written as DNA, the CDR3 is TGTGCCATCAGTGGAGGACTAGCGGGAGACCCCTACGAGCAGTACTTC.

The rearrangement uses TRBV6-5 and TRBJ2-7; tentatively, D is TRBD1 (6 bases). V was trimmed by 1 base and J by 3 bases, leaving 13 bases between them. CDR1 and CDR2 from the germline V gene are MNHEY and SVGAGI. The CDR3 loop spans 15 amino acids. CDR3 residues: CASSYFELGGYEQYF. As DNA, the CDR3 is TGTGCCAGCAGTTACTTTGAACTAGGGGGCTACGAGCAGTACTTC.

The chain employs TRBV7-9 and TRBJ1-5; D is possibly TRBD1 (6 bases). The CDR3 runs 17 residues. Germline V lookup: CDR1 SEHNR, CDR2 FQNEAQ (reference sequence). Between the trimmed V and J ends, which lost 2 bases and 5 bases, there was a span of 19 bases. The CDR3 sequence is CASSLRRGGEEDQPQHF. CDR3 sequence (DNA): TGTGCCAGCAGCTTACGGCGCGGGGGCGAGGAAGATCAGCCCCAGCATTTT. Together with reference TRBV7-9 and TRBJ1-5, the CDR3 gives the full variable domain: DTGVSQNPRHKITKRGQNVTFRCDPISEHNRLYWYRQTLGQGPEFLTYFQNEAQLEKSRLLSDRFSAERPKGSFSTLEIQRTEQGDSAMYLCASSLRRGGEEDQPQHFGDGTRLSIL.

The V and J genes are TRBV12-3 or TRBV12-4 and TRBJ2-2; D is perhaps TRBD1 (6 bases). Trimming removed 8 bases at V and 2 bases at J, with 12 bases between. The CDR3 sequence is 14 residues long. CDR3 loop: CASCTGLNTGELFF. In nucleotides, the CDR3 is TGTGCCAGCTGTACAGGGTTAAACACCGGGGAGCTGTTTTTT.

This clonotype was observed a handful of times. V is TRBV12-5 and J is TRBJ2-2; D assignment may be TRBD1 or TRBD2 (5 bases each). The CDR3 extends over 14 amino acids. Germline CDR1 is LGHNT and CDR2 is FRNRAP. V dropped 5 bases and J dropped 4 bases, with 11 bases sitting between them. The CDR3 reads CASGVGPSTGELFF. In DNA, the CDR3 is TGTGCTAGTGGTGTGGGACCTAGCACCGGGGAGCTGTTTTTT.

This clonotype was recorded only once. This rearrangement joins TRBV18 to TRBJ2-7; tentatively, D is TRBD2 (5 bases). Trimming shortened V by 2 bases and J by 3 bases, and 20 bases separated the two germline ends. The CDR3 sequence is 17 residues long. Germline V gives CDR1 KGHSH, CDR2 LQKENI. Here the CDR3 reads CASSPGARTLGSYEQYF. The CDR3, as DNA: TGTGCCAGCTCACCAGGCGCGAGGACCCTAGGGAGCTACGAGCAGTACTTC.